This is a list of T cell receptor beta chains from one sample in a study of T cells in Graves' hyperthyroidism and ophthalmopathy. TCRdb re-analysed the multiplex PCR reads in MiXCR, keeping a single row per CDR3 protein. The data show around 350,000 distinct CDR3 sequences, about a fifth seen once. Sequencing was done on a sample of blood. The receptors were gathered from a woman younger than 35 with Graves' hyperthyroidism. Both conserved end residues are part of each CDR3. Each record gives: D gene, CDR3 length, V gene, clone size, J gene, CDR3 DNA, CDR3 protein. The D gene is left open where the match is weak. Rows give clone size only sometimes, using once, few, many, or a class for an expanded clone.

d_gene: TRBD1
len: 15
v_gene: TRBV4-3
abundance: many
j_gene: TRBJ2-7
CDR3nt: TGCGCCAGCAGCCAAGCCGGGACAGGGACCTACGAGCAGTACTTC
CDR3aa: CASSQAGTGTYEQYF

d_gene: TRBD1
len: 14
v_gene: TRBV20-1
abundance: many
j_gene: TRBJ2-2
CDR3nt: TGCAGTGCAAGGACAGGGTCGAACACCGGGGAGCTGTTTTTT
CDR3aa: CSARTGSNTGELFF

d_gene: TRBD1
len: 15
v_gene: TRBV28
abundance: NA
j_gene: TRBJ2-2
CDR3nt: TGTGCCAGCAGTTTATTCAGGACAGGGGGCCGGGAGCTGTTTTTT
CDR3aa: CASSLFRTGGRELFF

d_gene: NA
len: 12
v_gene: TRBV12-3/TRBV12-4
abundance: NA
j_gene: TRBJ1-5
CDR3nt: TGTGCCAGCACCCGAGGGTGGCAGCCCCAGCATTTT
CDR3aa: CASTRGWQPQHF

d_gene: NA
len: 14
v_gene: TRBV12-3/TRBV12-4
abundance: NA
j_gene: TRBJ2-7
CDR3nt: TGTGCCAGCAGACGAGCACAGGGGAGGTACGAGCAGTACTTC
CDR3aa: CASRRAQGRYEQYF

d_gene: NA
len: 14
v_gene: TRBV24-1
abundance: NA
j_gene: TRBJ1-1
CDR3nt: TGTGCCACCAGTGAAGGCGGGTCGAAGACTGAAGCTTTCTTT
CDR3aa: CATSEGGSKTEAFF

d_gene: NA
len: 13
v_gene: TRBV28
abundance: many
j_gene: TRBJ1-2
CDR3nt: TGTGCCAGCAGTTTTCCGATGTTGGGTGGCTACACCTTC
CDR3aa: CASSFPMLGGYTF

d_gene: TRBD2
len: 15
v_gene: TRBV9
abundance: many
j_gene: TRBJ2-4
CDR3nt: TGTGCCAGCAGCGTAGTCCCGGGGGGGGCAAACATTCAGTACTTC
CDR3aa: CASSVVPGGANIQYF

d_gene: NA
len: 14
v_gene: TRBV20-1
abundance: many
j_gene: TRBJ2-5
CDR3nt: TGCAGTGCTAACCCCAACTTGGGCGGAGAGACCCAGTACTTC
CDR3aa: CSANPNLGGETQYF

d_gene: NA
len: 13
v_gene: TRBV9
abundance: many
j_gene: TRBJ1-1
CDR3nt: TGTGCCAGCAGCGGGCCGGCAGACACTGAAGCTTTCTTT
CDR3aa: CASSGPADTEAFF

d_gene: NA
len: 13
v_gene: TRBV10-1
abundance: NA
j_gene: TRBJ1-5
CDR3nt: TGCGCCAGCAGTGAGTGGCTGGGGGGGCCCCAGCATTTT
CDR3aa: CASSEWLGGPQHF

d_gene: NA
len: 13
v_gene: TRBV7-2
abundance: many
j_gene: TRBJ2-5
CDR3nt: TGTGCCAGCAGTGGACCCTTTGGGGGGACCCAGTACTTC
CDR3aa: CASSGPFGGTQYF

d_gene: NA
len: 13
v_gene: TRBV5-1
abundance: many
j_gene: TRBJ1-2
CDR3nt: TGCGCCAGCAGCGACGATGGTCGGTTTGGCTACACCTTC
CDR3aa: CASSDDGRFGYTF

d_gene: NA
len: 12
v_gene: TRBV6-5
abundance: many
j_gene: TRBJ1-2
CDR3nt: TGTGCCAGCAGTTACGGGTTTTATGGCTACACCTTC
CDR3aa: CASSYGFYGYTF

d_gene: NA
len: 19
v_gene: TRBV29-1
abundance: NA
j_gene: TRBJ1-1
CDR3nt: TGCAGCGTAAGCCATCCTTCTCAACAGGGTTTTCTCATGAACACTGAAGCTTTCTTT
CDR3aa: CSVSHPSQQGFLMNTEAFF

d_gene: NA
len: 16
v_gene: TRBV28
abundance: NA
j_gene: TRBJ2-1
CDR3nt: TGTGCCAGCAGTTTAGTGGACCGCAGCTCCTACAATGAGCAGTTCTTC
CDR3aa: CASSLVDRSSYNEQFF

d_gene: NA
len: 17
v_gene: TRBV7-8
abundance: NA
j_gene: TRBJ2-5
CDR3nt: TGTGCCAGCAGCTTAGGTTCCCTTGTTGGGGTGAGGGAGACCCAGTACTTC
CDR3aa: CASSLGSLVGVRETQYF

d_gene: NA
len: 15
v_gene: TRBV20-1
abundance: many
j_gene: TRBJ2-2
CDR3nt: TGCAGTGCTAGAGCGACTGGGCCGGGGACCGGGGAGCTGTTTTTT
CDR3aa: CSARATGPGTGELFF

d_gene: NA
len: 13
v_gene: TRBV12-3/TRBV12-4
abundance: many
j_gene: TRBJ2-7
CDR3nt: TGTGCCAGCAGTTTAGGTACACCGTACGAGCAGTACTTC
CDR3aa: CASSLGTPYEQYF

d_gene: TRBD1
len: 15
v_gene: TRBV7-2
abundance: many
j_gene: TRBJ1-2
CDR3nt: TGTGCCAGCAGCTTAGCGGTTCGAAGGGGGCATGGCTACACCTTC
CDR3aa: CASSLAVRRGHGYTF

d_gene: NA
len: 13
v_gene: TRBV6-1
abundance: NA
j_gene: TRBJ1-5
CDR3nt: TGTGCCAGCAGAACAGGGTCTGATCAGCCCCAGCATTTT
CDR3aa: CASRTGSDQPQHF

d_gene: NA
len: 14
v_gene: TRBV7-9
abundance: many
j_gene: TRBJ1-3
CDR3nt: TGTGCCAGCAGCGTCTTCGACTCTGGAAACACCATATATTTT
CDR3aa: CASSVFDSGNTIYF

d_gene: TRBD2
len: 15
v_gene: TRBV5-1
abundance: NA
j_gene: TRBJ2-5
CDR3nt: TGCGCCAGCAGCTCCGGGGGGGGATCGCGGGAGACCCAGTACTTC
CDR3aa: CASSSGGGSRETQYF

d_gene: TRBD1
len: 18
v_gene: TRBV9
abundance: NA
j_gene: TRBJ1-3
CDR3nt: TGTGCCAGCAGCGTAGAATGGGACAGCCCAAATTCTGGAAACACCATATATTTT
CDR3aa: CASSVEWDSPNSGNTIYF

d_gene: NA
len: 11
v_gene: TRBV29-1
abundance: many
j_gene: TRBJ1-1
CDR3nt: TGCAGCGTCGGGCCGCGGGGTGAAGCTTTCTTT
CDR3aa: CSVGPRGEAFF

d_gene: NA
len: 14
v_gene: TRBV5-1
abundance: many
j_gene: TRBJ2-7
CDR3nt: TGCGCCAGCAGCTTGGGACTGATATCCTACGAGCAGTACTTC
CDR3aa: CASSLGLISYEQYF

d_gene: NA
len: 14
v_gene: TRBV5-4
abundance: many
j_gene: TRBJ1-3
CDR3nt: TGTGCCAGCACCAACAGGGATTATGGAAACACCATATATTTT
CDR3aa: CASTNRDYGNTIYF

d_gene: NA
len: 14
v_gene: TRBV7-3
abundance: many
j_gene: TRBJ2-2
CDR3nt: TGTGCCAGCAGCTTATGGCAGGGTACCGGGGAGCTGTTTTTT
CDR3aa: CASSLWQGTGELFF

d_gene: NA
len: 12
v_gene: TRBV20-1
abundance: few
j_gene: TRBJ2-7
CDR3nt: TGCAGTGCTCAAGACAAGGTCTACGAGCAGTACTTC
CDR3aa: CSAQDKVYEQYF

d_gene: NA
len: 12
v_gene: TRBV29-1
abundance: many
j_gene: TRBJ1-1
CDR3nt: TGCAGCGTTGAAGATCCAAGCACTGAAGCTTTCTTT
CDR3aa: CSVEDPSTEAFF

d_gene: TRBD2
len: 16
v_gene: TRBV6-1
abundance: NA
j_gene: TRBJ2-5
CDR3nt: TGTGCCAGCAGGACTAGCGGGAGCAACTCTCCAGAGACCCAGTACTTC
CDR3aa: CASRTSGSNSPETQYF

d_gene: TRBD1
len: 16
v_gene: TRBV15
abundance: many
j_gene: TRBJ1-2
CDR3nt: TGTGCCACCAGCGGGTCGCCAGGGGGGGGCCCCTATGGCTACACCTTC
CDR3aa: CATSGSPGGGPYGYTF

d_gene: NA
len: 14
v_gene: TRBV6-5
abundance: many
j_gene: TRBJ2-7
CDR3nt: TGTGCCAGCAGTTACTCAGCCCGGGGGGCCGAGCAGTACTTC
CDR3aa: CASSYSARGAEQYF

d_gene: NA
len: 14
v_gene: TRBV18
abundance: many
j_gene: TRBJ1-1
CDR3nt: TGTGCCAGCTCACCTGACCAGGGATTCACTGAAGCTTTCTTT
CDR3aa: CASSPDQGFTEAFF

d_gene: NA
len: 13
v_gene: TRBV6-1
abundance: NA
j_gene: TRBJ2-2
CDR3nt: TGTGCCAGCAGTACAGGGTCGACCGGGGAGCTGTTTTTT
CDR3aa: CASSTGSTGELFF

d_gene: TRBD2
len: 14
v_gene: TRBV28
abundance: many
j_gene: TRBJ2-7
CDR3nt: TGTGCCAGCGAATCCTCAAGCGGGGTTTACGAGCAGTACTTC
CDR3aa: CASESSSGVYEQYF

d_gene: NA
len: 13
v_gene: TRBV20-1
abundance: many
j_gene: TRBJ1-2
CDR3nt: TGCAGTGCAACCGGGACATGGAACAATGGCTACACCTTC
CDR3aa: CSATGTWNNGYTF

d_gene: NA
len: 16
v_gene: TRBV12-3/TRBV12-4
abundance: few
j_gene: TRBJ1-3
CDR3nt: TGTGCCAGCACCCCAAACAGACGAATTTCTGGAAACACCATATATTTT
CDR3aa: CASTPNRRISGNTIYF

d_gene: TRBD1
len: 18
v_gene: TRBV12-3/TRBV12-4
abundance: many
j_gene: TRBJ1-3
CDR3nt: TGTGCCAGCAGTTTGCCACCTGCACACAGGGGGCCTGGAAACACCATATATTTT
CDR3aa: CASSLPPAHRGPGNTIYF

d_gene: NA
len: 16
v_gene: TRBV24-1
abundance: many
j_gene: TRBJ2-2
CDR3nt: TGTGCCACCAGTGATTCATTACAGGGAGCATGGGTGGAGCTGTTTTTT
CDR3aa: CATSDSLQGAWVELFF

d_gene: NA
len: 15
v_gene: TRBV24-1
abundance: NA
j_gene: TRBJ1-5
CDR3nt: TGTGCCACCAGTGAGGGGTGGGCCTCAAATCAGCCCCAGCATTTT
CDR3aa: CATSEGWASNQPQHF

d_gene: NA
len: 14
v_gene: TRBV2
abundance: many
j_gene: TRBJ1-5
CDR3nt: TGTGCCAGCAGTGGGGACATATTCAATCAGCCCCAGCATTTT
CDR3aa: CASSGDIFNQPQHF

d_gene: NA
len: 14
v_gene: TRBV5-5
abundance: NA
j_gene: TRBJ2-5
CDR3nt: TGTGCCAGCAGCTTGGTCGGAAACGTAGAGACCCAGTACTTC
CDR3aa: CASSLVGNVETQYF

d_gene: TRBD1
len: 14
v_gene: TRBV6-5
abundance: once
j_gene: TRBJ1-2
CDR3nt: TGTGCCAGCAGTTACAGCCAGGGGGGATATGGCTACACCTTC
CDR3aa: CASSYSQGGYGYTF

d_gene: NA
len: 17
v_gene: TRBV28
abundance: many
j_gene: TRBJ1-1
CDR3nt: TGTGCCAGCAGTACCCCGTATTCGACAGTAGTGAACACTGAAGCTTTCTTT
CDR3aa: CASSTPYSTVVNTEAFF

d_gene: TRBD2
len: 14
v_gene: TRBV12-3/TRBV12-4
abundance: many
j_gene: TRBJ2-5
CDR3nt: TGTGCCAGCAGTTTTGGAGCGGGGGAAGAGACCCAGTACTTC
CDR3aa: CASSFGAGEETQYF

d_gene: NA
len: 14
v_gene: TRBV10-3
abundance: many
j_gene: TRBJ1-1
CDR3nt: TGTGCCATCAGTTCCGTGGGGGGAAGCACTGAAGCTTTCTTT
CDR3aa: CAISSVGGSTEAFF

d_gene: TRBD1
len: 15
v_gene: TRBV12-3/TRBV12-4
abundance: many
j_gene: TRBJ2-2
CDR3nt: TGTGCCAGCAGATACGACAGGGGCGCGGCCGGGGAGCTGTTTTTT
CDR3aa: CASRYDRGAAGELFF

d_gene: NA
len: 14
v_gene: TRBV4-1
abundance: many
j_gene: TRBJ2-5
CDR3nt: TGCGCCAGCAGCTCCAGGCTTCCGCAAGAGACCCAGTACTTC
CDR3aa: CASSSRLPQETQYF

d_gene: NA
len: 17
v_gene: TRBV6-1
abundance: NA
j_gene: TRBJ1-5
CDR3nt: TGTGCCAGCAGCGGGAGTTTTAGGTATCGGCGCAATCAGCCCCAGCATTTT
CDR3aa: CASSGSFRYRRNQPQHF

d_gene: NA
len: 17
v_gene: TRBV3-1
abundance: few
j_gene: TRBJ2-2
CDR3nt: TGTGCCAGCAGCCAAGAATGGGGGGGGGCGTCTGCCGGGGAGCTGTTTTTT
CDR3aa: CASSQEWGGASAGELFF

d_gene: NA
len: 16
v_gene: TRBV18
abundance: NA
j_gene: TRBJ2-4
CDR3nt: TGTGCCAGCTCACCACAGCAAATTGGAGCCAAAAACATTCAGTACTTC
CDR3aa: CASSPQQIGAKNIQYF

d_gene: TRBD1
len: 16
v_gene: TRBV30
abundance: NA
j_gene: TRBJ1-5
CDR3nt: TGTGCCTGGAGTGTACCTCGGACAGGGCGCAATCAGCCCCAGCATTTT
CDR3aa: CAWSVPRTGRNQPQHF

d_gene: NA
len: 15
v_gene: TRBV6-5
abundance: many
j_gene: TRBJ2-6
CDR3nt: TGTGCCAGCGTTCGAGAGGCGTCTGGGGCCAACGTCCTGACTTTC
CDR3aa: CASVREASGANVLTF